A selection of T cell receptor beta chains follows, all from one sample in a study of T-cell memory formation after mild COVID-19. TCRdb redid the calling of the 5' RACE reads with MiXCR, one entry per CDR3 protein. The sample includes 250,000 to 350,000 distinct CDR3 sequences, approximately 19% of them seen just once. Material for sequencing was PBMCs or a T cell subset sorted from them (not recorded which). The receptor source for this set is a young man who had mild COVID-19 (a few samples of this study predate the infection). Cell type and time point are not known. CDR3s include the opening cysteine and the closing phenylalanine or tryptophan. The order of the fields is clone size, J gene, CDR3 length, D gene, V gene, CDR3 protein, CDR3 DNA. A D gene is named only where the DNA matches it firmly. Clone sizes are given selectively: once, few, many, or a class where the clone is expanded.

size: many
J: TRBJ2-1
length: 16
D: TRBD2
V: TRBV7-6
CDR3: CASSLLSGGGYNEQFF
DNA: TGTGCCAGCAGCTTACTTAGCGGGGGGGGCTACAATGAGCAGTTCTTC

size: many
J: TRBJ2-3
length: 17
D: NA
V: TRBV7-2
CDR3: CASSLQLLGGLTDTQYF
DNA: TGTGCCAGCAGCCTGCAGCTTTTGGGCGGTCTCACAGATACGCAGTATTTT

size: NA
J: TRBJ1-2
length: 14
D: NA
V: TRBV4-1
CDR3: CASSQAGLDMGYTF
DNA: TGCGCCAGCAGCCAGGCGGGCCTCGATATGGGCTACACCTTC

size: few
J: TRBJ2-1
length: 16
D: TRBD2
V: TRBV7-8
CDR3: CASSLFRLADYNEQFF
DNA: TGTGCCAGCAGCTTGTTTCGACTAGCCGACTACAATGAGCAGTTCTTC

size: NA
J: TRBJ1-3
length: 15
D: TRBD1
V: TRBV7-9
CDR3: CASSSTGSAGNTIYF
DNA: TGTGCCAGCAGCTCGACAGGGTCGGCTGGAAACACCATATATTTT

size: many
J: TRBJ2-5
length: 14
D: NA
V: TRBV20-1
CDR3: CSARDGDYQETQYF
DNA: TGCAGTGCTAGAGATGGGGACTACCAAGAGACCCAGTACTTC

size: few
J: TRBJ1-5
length: 15
D: NA
V: TRBV12-3/TRBV12-4
CDR3: CASVGGASSNQPQHF
DNA: TGTGCCAGCGTAGGGGGGGCATCGAGCAATCAGCCCCAGCATTTT

size: NA
J: TRBJ1-1
length: 18
D: TRBD1
V: TRBV25-1
CDR3: CASSEWGSGTGGKTEAFF
DNA: TGTGCCAGCAGTGAATGGGGCTCCGGGACAGGGGGCAAAACTGAAGCTTTCTTT

size: NA
J: TRBJ2-5
length: 13
D: NA
V: TRBV2
CDR3: CASSENLLETQYF
DNA: TGTGCCAGCAGTGAGAACTTGTTGGAGACCCAGTACTTC

size: few
J: TRBJ1-4
length: 14
D: NA
V: TRBV21-1
CDR3: CASRRDSQNEKLFF
DNA: TGTGCCAGCAGAAGGGACAGTCAAAATGAAAAACTGTTTTTT

size: NA
J: TRBJ2-3
length: 18
D: TRBD2
V: TRBV11-2
CDR3: CASSLALLAGGVGDTQYF
DNA: TGTGCCAGCAGCCTCGCCCTACTAGCGGGGGGGGTTGGAGATACGCAGTATTTT

size: many
J: TRBJ2-3
length: 15
D: TRBD1
V: TRBV27
CDR3: CASSLRDRGLDTQYF
DNA: TGCGCCAGCAGCCTCCGGGACAGGGGTCTGGATACGCAGTATTTT

size: few
J: TRBJ1-5
length: 13
D: NA
V: TRBV20-1
CDR3: CSAKGGVGQPQHF
DNA: TGCAGTGCTAAAGGGGGGGTCGGGCAGCCCCAGCATTTT

size: NA
J: TRBJ2-1
length: 16
D: NA
V: TRBV11-2
CDR3: CASSLWREESGNEQFF
DNA: TGTGCCAGCAGCTTATGGCGCGAGGAAAGTGGGAATGAGCAGTTCTTC